This record covers a single TCR beta chain. The antigen remains undetermined. Germline and junction disagree at one end, which may indicate a read error. This sample is drawn from a study of cytomegalovirus exposure and HLA in healthy donors. Broader study findings: What TCR beta sequences reportedly achieved was accurate prediction of HLA-A and HLA-B alleles in most subjects. The study designated around 150 TCR beta chains cytomegalovirus-associated. Fewer N-insertions (relative to the approximately 670-donor mean) were reportedly seen in an Asian-associated ancestry cluster in a later analysis.

60 Vbeta and 13 Jbeta primers were used in PCR. Assay: immunoSEQ multiplex PCR; the TCRdb copy retains only in-frame clones and omits some. The sample holds 120,000 to 150,000 clones, roughly four fifths seen once. The origin of this receptor is a man aged 25-45 years in good health and CMV-seropositive. Material: PBMCs.

The CDR3 bases are TGCGCCAGCAGCCAATTGTGGCAGGGGCCTGAAAAACTGTTTTTT. It encodes CASSQLWQGPEKLFF. The V gene is TRBV7-9, the J gene TRBJ1-4, with D possibly TRBD1 on 6 matching bases. In germline, CDR1 is SEHNR, CDR2 FQNEAQ (reference sequence). CDR3 length: 15 residues.